One sample yielded the 20 T cell receptor beta chains listed below, sequenced in a study of blood T cell repertoires in COVID-19. Profiled with immunoSEQ multiplex PCR; TCRdb holds only in-frame clones, not every one. Among under 250,000 clones listed, approximately 90% were seen once. The sample was PBMCs or T cells enriched from blood (not recorded which). These receptors were obtained from a woman aged 18-29 years in a cohort exposed to, infected with or recovered from COVID-19 (not recorded which).

The rearrangement links TRBV5-1 to TRBJ1-4; 7 bases line up with TRBD1. V lost 2 bases and J lost 8; bases outside the gene matches: 3. This CDR3 contains 13 residues. Germline V lookup: CDR1 SGHRS, CDR2 YFSETQ. Written as DNA, the CDR3 is TGCGCCAGCAGCTTCGCAGGGGGAGAAAAACTGTTTTTT. This gives the protein CASSFAGGEKLFF.

This sequence joins TRBV28 and TRBJ1-2, with 11 bases identical to TRBD1. The CDR3 runs 16 residues. Germline CDR1 and CDR2: MDHEN and SYDVKM. The ends lost 6 bases at V and 2 bases at J; junction bases unmatched: 8. CDR3 DNA: TGTGCCAGCAGCCTGGACAGGGGGCTTACAAACTATGGCTACACCTTC. Protein sequence: CASSLDRGLTNYGYTF.

Here the CDR3 reads CASSSRPQGTEAFF. DNA of the CDR3: TGTGCCAGTAGCAGCCGGCCCCAGGGCACTGAAGCTTTCTTT. V is TRBV19 and J is TRBJ1-1; perhaps TRBD1 as D (5 bases). V was shortened by 6 bases and J by 4 bases, with 15 bases between the two germline ends. Germline-derived CDR1 and CDR2 are LNHDA and SQIVND (reference sequence). The CDR3 is 14 amino acids.

The chain links TRBV5-1 to TRBJ1-2, with D possibly matching TRBD1 (6 bases). The V end was cut by 4 bases, the J end by 3 bases, with 13 bases between. The germline CDR1 and CDR2 sequences are SGHRS and YFSETQ. The length of the CDR3 is 14 residues. CDR3 amino acids: CASSAAGVDYGYTF. CDR3 nucleotide sequence: TGCGCCAGCAGCGCCGCAGGGGTGGACTATGGCTACACCTTC.

The chain combines TRBV9 with TRBJ1-2; 9 bases agree with TRBD1. Losses at the gene ends were 0 bases for V and 6 bases for J; bases not matched to a gene: 3. CDR1 and CDR2 from the germline V gene are SGDLS and YYNGEE. CDR3 length: 14 amino acids. The CDR3 DNA follows: TGTGCCAGCAGCGTAGTCGGGACAGGGAATGGCTACACCTTC. It specifies CASSVVGTGNGYTF.

The rearrangement uses TRBV7-2 and TRBJ2-2; no reliable D call. From germline, CDR1 is SGHTA and CDR2 FQGNSA. The CDR3 runs 15 residues. V was pared by 2 bases and J by 0 bases, with 7 bases between. CDR3 DNA: TGTGCCAGCAGCTTAAACGCGGCGAACACCGGGGAGCTGTTTTTT. Protein sequence: CASSLNAANTGELFF.

This chain links TRBV7-9 with TRBJ2-7, with 14 bases matching TRBD2. There are 18 residues in the CDR3. The germline CDR1 and CDR2 sequences are SEHNR and FQNEAQ (reference sequence). V dropped 5 bases and J dropped 1; count of bases not matched to a gene: 10. CDR3 amino acids: CASSLTSGRAFFSYEQYF. The CDR3 DNA reads as TGTGCCAGCAGCCTGACTAGCGGGAGGGCCTTTTTTTCCTACGAGCAGTACTTC.

The genes are TRBV2 and TRBJ2-1; 12 nucleotides align to TRBD2. Trimming at V came to 7 bases and at J to 4 bases, leaving 2 bases not matched to a gene. This CDR3 is built from 14 residues. The germline CDR1 and CDR2 sequences are SNHLY and FYNNEI. DNA of the CDR3: TGTGCCAGCACACTAGCGGGGGGATACAATGAGCAGTTCTTC. It is translated as CASTLAGGYNEQFF. Supplemented by reference TRBV2 and TRBJ2-1, the full variable domain reads EPEVTQTPSHQVTQMGQEVILRCVPISNHLYFYWYRQILGQKVEFLVSFYNNEISEKSEIFDDQFSVERPDGSNFTLKIRSTKLEDSAMYFCASTLAGGYNEQFFGPGTRLTVL.

J is TRBJ2-6 and V is TRBV9; 8 positions match TRBD1. There are 17 residues in the CDR3. V was pared by 5 bases and J by 0 bases, with 7 bases of the junction left unmatched. Germline lookup yields CDR1 SGDLS and CDR2 YYNGEE. The CDR3 nucleotides are TGTGCCAGCAGGGGGACAGGCGAGAGCTCTGGGGCCAACGTCCTGACTTTC. Residues: CASRGTGESSGANVLTF.

The genes are TRBV19 and TRBJ2-5; TRBD2 agrees at 10 bases. The CDR3 is 17 amino acids. CDR1 LNHDA and CDR2 SQIVND come from the germline V gene (reference sequence). The junction had 10 bases not matched to a gene; V was cut back by 5 bases and J by 1 base. CDR3 bases: TGTGCCAGTAGTGCGGGACTAGCGCTCCTAAGCCAAGAGACCCAGTACTTC. Its protein product is CASSAGLALLSQETQYF.

This chain uses TRBV21-1 with TRBJ2-6; the table's D call, TRBD2, was not checked against the DNA. TRBV21-1 is deemed a pseudogene. This CDR3 has 16 residues. The CDR3 DNA reads TGTGCCAGCAGCAAGAAGGCGGACTCTGGGGCCAACGTCCTGACTTTC. It specifies CASSKKADSGANVLTF.

J is TRBJ1-2 and V is TRBV25-1; 12 bases are a match to TRBD1. V shed 1 base and J 3 bases; nucleotides not matched to a gene: 9. The germline CDR1 and CDR2 sequences are MGHDK and SYGVNS. The CDR3 spans 18 residues. The CDR3 loop is CASSELGQGASGDYGYTF. The CDR3 nucleotides are TGTGCCAGCAGTGAATTGGGACAGGGGGCGTCAGGTGACTATGGCTACACCTTC.

The chain joins TRBV5-1 to TRBJ2-7; perhaps TRBD1 as D (5 bases). V was pared by 2 bases and J by 1 base, with 10 bases between. CDR1 and CDR2 (germline): SGHRS, YFSETQ. The CDR3 has 14 amino acids. As DNA, the CDR3 is TGCGCCAGCAGCTTAGGTGACAGTTCCTACGAGCAGTACTTC. It is translated as CASSLGDSSYEQYF.

The chain recombines TRBV7-9 with TRBJ1-1; D is perhaps TRBD1 (6 bases). Between the trimmed V and J ends, which lost 1 base and 6 bases, there was a span of 15 bases. Per the germline V gene, CDR1 is SEHNR and CDR2 is FQNEAQ (reference sequence). This CDR3 contains 15 residues. CDR3 sequence (DNA): TGTGCCAGCAGCTTAGGCAGGGGCGGGTGGGCTGAAGCTTTCTTT. Residues: CASSLGRGGWAEAFF.

The rearrangement links TRBV15 to TRBJ2-7, with a weak D call TRBD1 (6 bases). CDR1 LNHNV and CDR2 YYDKDF come from the germline V gene (reference sequence). Trimming took 0 bases from V and 1 from J, leaving 13 bases between them. The CDR3 is made up of 16 amino acids. The CDR3 loop reads CATSRERTANSYEQYF. In nucleotides, the CDR3 is TGTGCCACCAGCAGAGAGAGGACAGCCAATTCCTACGAGCAGTACTTC.

The rearrangement links TRBV5-1 to TRBJ1-6, with 11 nucleotides matching TRBD1. V trimming: 2 bases; J trimming: 13 bases; junction bases outside the gene matches: 11. Germline CDR1 is SGHRS and CDR2 is YFSETQ. This CDR3 contains 16 residues. The CDR3 region is CASSLDGTGGFRPLHF. For the CDR3, the DNA is TGCGCCAGCAGCTTAGACGGGACAGGGGGGTTTCGGCCCCTCCACTTT. Looking up the rest from reference TRBV5-1 and TRBJ1-6 gives the full variable domain: KAGVTQTPRYLIKTRGQQVTLSCSPISGHRSVSWYQQTPGQGLQFLFEYFSETQRNKGNFPGRFSGRQFSNSRSEMNVSTLELGDSALYLCASSLDGTGGFRPLHFGNGTRLTVT.

Note on this clone: One end of the junction varies from germline; a read error may be responsible. This chain links TRBV11-2 with TRBJ2-3, with 10 bases that match TRBD2. Germline V lookup: CDR1 SGHAT, CDR2 FQNNGV. This CDR3 comprises 14 residues. The CDR3 is CASSLDSPGLARFF. The CDR3 DNA reads as TGTGCCAGCAGCTTAGATTCTCCGGGACTAGCGAGATTTTTT.

The V call is TRBV24-1, the J call TRBJ1-2; no definite D call. V was pared by 4 bases and J by 8 bases, with 28 bases between. Germline CDR1 is KGHDR and CDR2 is SFDVKD. The CDR3 runs 18 residues. CDR3 DNA: TGTGCCACCAGTGAGGGAGGTGTTGGAGAAAGCGAGCGGCTGGGCTACACCTTC. It encodes CATSEGGVGESERLGYTF.

In this sample, this clone turned up a few times. V gene TRBV5-1 combines with J gene TRBJ2-2; D is possibly TRBD2 (5 bases). The CDR3 is 14 residues long. Germline V CDR1 and CDR2: SGHRS, YFSETQ. Trimming pared 4 bases from V and 2 bases from J, leaving 9 bases between. CDR3 nucleotide sequence: TGCGCCAGCAGCCCCGAGGGTAACACCGGGGAGCTGTTTTTT. This sequence encodes CASSPEGNTGELFF.

There are a few counts of this clone. The chain is built from TRBV7-2 and TRBJ1-2, with 7 bases lining up with TRBD1. CDR1 SGHTA and CDR2 FQGNSA come from the germline V gene. With V trimmed by 5 bases and J by 7 bases, 7 bases remained unmatched. The CDR3 is 13 residues long. CDR3 residues: CASSTRQGGGYTF. In DNA form, the CDR3 reads TGTGCCAGCAGCACGAGACAGGGAGGTGGCTACACCTTC.